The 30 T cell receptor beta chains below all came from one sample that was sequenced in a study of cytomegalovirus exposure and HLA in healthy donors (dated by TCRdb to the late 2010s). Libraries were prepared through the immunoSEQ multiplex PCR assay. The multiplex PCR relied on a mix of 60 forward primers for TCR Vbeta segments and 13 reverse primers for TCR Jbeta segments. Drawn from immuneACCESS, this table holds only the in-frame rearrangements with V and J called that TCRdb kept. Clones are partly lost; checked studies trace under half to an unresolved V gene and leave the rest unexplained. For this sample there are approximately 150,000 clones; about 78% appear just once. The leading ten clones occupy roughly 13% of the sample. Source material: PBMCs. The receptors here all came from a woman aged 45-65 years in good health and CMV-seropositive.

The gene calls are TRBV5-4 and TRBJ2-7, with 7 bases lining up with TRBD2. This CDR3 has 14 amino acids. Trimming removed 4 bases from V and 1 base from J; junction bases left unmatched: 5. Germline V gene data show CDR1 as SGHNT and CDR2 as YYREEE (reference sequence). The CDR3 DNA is TGTGCCAGCAGCCCGGGGGGTCGGTCCTACGAGCAGTACTTC. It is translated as CASSPGGRSYEQYF.

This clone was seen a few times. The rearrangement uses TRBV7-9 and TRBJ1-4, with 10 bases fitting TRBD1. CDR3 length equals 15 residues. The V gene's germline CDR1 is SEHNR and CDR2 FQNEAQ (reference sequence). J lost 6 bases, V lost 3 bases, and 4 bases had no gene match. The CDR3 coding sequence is TGTGCCAGCAGCTTTTCGGGGACAGGGGATGAAAAACTGTTTTTT. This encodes CASSFSGTGDEKLFF.

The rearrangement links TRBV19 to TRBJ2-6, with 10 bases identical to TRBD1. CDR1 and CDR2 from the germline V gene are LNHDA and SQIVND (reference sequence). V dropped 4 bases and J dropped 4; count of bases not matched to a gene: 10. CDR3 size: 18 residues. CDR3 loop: CASSKSTGGAAGANVLTF. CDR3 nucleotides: TGTGCCAGTAGTAAATCGACAGGGGGCGCAGCAGGGGCCAACGTCCTGACTTTC.

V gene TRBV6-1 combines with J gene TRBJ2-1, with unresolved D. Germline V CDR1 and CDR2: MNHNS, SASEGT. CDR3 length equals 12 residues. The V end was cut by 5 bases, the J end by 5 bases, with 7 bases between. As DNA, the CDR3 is TGTGCCAGCAGTTTCTTCGACAATGAGCAGTTCTTC. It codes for CASSFFDNEQFF.

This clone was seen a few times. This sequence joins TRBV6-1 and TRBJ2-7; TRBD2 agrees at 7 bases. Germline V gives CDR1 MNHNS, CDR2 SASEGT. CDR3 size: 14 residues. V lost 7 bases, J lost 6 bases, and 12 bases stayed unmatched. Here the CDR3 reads CASTFGGGGPEQYF. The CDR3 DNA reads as TGTGCCAGCACCTTTGGGGGGGGAGGACCCGAGCAGTACTTC.

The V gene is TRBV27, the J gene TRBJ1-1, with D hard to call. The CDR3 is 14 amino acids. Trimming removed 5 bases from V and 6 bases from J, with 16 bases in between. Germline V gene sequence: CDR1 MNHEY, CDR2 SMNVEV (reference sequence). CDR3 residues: CASSPPGDPPEAFF. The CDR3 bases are TGTGCCAGCAGTCCGCCGGGAGATCCTCCTGAAGCTTTCTTT.

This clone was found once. CDR3 nucleotide sequence: TGTGCCAGCAGCTTAAGTCGGACAACAACAGATACGCAGTATTTT. This translates into CASSLSRTTTDTQYF. The chain joins TRBV7-3 to TRBJ2-3; TRBD1 might be the D (5 bases). This CDR3 comprises 15 residues. Between the trimmed V and J ends, which lost 1 base and 3 bases, there was a span of 11 bases. Germline CDR1 is SGHTA and CDR2 is FQGTGA.

The CDR3 here is CASSSRGADTQYF. CDR3 nucleotide sequence: TGTGCCAGCAGCTCCCGTGGAGCAGATACGCAGTATTTT. The rearrangement joins TRBV7-7 to TRBJ2-3; D remains unclear. The CDR3 is made up of 13 amino acids. From germline, CDR1 is SSHAT and CDR2 FNYEAQ (reference sequence). V was cut by 4 bases and J by 4 bases, with 9 bases left in between.

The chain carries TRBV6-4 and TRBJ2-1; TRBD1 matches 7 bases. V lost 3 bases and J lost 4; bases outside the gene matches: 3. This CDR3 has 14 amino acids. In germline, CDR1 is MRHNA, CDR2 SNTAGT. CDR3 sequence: CASSEGTAYNEQFF. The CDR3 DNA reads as TGTGCCAGCAGTGAAGGGACAGCTTACAATGAGCAGTTCTTC.

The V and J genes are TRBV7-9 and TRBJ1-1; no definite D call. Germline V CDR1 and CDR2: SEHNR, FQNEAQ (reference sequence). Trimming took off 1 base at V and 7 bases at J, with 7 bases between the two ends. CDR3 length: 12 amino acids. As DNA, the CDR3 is TGTGCCAGCAGCTTAGGGAGATATGAAGCTTTCTTT. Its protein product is CASSLGRYEAFF.

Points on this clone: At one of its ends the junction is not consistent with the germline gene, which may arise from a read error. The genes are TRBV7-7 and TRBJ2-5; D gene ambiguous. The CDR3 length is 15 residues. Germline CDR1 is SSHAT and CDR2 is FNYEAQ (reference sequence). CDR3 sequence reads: CASSFRLETKETQYF. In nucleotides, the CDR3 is TGTGCTAGCAGCTTCAGACTTGAAACCAAAGAGACCCAGTACTTC.

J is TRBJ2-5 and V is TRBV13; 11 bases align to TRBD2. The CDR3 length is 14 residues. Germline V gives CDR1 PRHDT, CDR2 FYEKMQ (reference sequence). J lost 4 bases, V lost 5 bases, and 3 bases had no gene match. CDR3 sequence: CASSIGLAGETQYF. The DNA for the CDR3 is TGTGCCAGCAGCATCGGACTAGCGGGAGAGACCCAGTACTTC. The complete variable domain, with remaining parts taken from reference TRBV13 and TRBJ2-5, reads AAGVIQSPRHLIKEKRETATLKCYPIPRHDTVYWYQQGPGQDPQFLISFYEKMQSDKGSIPDRFSAQQFSDYHSELNMSSLELGDSALYFCASSIGLAGETQYFGPGTRLLVL.

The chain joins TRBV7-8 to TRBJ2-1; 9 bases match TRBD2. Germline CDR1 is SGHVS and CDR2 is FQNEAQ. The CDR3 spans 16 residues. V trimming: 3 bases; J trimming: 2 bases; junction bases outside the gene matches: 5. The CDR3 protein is CASSFERGAAYNEQFF. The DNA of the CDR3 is TGTGCCAGCAGCTTTGAGCGGGGGGCAGCCTACAATGAGCAGTTCTTC.

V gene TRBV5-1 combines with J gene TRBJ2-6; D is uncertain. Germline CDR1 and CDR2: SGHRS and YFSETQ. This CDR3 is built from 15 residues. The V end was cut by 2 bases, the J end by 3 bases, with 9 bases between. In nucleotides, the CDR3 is TGCGCCAGCAGCTTCGATATAGTTGGGGCCAACGTCCTGACTTTC. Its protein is CASSFDIVGANVLTF.

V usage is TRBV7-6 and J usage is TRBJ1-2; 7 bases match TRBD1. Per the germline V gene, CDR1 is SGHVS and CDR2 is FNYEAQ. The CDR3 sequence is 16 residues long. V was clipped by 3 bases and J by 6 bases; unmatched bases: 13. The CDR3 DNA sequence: TGTGCCAGCAGCTTTCCAGGGAAAGGGACAGAGGATGGCTACACCTTC. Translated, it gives CASSFPGKGTEDGYTF.

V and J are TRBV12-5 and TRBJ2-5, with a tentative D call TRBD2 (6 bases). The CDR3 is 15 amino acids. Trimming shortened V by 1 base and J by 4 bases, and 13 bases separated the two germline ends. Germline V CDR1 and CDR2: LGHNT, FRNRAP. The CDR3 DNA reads TGTGCTAGTGGTTTGGCACGAGGAGGGCGAGAGACCCAGTACTTC. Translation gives CASGLARGGRETQYF.

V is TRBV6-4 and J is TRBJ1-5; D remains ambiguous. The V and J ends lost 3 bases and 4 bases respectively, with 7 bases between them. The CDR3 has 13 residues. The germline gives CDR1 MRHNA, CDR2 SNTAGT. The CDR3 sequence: CASSEQINQPQHF. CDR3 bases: TGTGCCAGCAGTGAACAGATTAATCAGCCCCAGCATTTT.

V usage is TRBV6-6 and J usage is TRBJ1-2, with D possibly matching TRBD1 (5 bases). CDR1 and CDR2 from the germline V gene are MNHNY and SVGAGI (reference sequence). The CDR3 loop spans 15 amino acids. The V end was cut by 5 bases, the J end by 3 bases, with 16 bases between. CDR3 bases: TGTGCCAGCAGTACTGATAGGGGAAGGGACTATGGCTACACCTTC. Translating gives CASSTDRGRDYGYTF.

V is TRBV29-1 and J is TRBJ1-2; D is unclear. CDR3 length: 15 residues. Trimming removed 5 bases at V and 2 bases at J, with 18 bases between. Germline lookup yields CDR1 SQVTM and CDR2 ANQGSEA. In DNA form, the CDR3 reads TGCAGCGTTTCGAGGCCCGCCACCTTAAACTATGGCTACACCTTC. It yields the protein CSVSRPATLNYGYTF.

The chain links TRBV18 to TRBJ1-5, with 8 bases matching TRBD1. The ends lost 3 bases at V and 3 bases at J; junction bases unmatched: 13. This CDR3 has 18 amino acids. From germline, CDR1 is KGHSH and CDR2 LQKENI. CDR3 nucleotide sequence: TGTGCCAGCTCACCGCTTCCCCAGGGGGCAGGAGTCAATCAGCCCCAGCATTTT. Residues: CASSPLPQGAGVNQPQHF.

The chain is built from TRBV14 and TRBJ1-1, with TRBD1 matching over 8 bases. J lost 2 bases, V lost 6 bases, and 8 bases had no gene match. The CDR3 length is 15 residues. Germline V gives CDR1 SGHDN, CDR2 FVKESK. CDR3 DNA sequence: TGTGCCAGCAGTTCCAGGACAGGGTTCAACACTGAAGCTTTCTTT. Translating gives CASSSRTGFNTEAFF. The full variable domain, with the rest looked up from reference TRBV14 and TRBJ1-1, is EAGVTQFPSHSVIEKGQTVTLRCDPISGHDNLYWYRRVMGKEIKFLLHFVKESKQDESGMPNNRFLAERTGGTYSTLKVQPAELEDSGVYFCASSSRTGFNTEAFFGQGTRLTVV.

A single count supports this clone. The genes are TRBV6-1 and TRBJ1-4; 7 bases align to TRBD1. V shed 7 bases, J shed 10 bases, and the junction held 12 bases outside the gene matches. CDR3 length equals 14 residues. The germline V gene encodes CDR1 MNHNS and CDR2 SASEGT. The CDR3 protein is CASTLTGLGRKLFF. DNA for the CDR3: TGTGCCAGCACCCTGACAGGGTTGGGACGAAAACTGTTTTTT.

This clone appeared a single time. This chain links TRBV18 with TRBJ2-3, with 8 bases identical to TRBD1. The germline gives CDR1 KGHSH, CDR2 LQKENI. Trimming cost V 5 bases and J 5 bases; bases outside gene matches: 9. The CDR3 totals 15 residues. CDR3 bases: TGTGCCAGCTCAGCCACAGGGGGATTGGGAGATACGCAGTATTTT. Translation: CASSATGGLGDTQYF.

For the CDR3, the DNA is TGTGCCAGCAGCCCAGCAGGGTCCGGGGAGCTGTTTTTT. It yields the protein CASSPAGSGELFF. This rearrangement joins TRBV7-9 to TRBJ2-2; D is perhaps TRBD1 (5 bases). CDR3 size: 13 residues. V was trimmed by 5 bases and J by 6 bases, leaving 10 bases between them. CDR1 and CDR2 (germline): SEHNR, FQNEAQ (reference sequence).

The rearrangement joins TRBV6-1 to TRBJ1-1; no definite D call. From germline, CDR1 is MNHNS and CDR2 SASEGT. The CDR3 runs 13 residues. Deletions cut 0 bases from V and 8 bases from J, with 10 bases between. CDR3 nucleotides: TGTGCCAGCAGTGAAGCGGGAGAAGGAGAAGCTTTCTTT. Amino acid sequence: CASSEAGEGEAFF.

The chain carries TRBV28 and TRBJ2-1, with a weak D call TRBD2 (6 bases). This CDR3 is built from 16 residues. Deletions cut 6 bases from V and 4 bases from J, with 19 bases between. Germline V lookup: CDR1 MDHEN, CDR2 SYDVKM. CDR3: CASSQGPSGPYNEQFF. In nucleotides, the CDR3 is TGTGCCAGCAGCCAAGGGCCCAGCGGGCCATACAATGAGCAGTTCTTC. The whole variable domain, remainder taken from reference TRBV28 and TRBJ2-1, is DVKVTQSSRYLVKRTGEKVFLECVQDMDHENMFWYRQDPGLGLRLIYFSYDVKMKEKGDIPEGYSVSREKKERFSLILESASTNQTSMYLCASSQGPSGPYNEQFFGPGTRLTVL.

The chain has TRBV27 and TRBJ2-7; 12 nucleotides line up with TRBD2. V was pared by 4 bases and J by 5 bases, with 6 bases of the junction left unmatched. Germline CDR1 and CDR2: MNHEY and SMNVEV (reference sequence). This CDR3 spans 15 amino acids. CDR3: CASSYGLAGFNEQYF. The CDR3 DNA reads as TGTGCCAGCAGTTACGGACTAGCGGGGTTCAACGAGCAGTACTTC.

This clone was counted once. CDR3 coding DNA: TGCGCCAGCAGCCAGAGCGGGACAGGATATCAGCCCCAGCATTTT. Residues: CASSQSGTGYQPQHF. V gene TRBV4-1 combines with J gene TRBJ1-5; 8 bases are shared with TRBD1. The V gene's germline CDR1 is MGHRA and CDR2 YSYEKL. The length of the CDR3 is 15 residues. The V gene end was trimmed by 3 bases and the J gene end by 5 bases; junction bases not matched to a gene: 6.

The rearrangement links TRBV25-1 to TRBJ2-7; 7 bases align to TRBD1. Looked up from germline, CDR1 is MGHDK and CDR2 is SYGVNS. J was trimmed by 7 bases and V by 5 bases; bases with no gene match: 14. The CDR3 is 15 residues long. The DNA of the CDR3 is TGTGCCAGCAGTCCACGACAGGGTATGGCGAATGAGCAGTACTTC. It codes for CASSPRQGMANEQYF.

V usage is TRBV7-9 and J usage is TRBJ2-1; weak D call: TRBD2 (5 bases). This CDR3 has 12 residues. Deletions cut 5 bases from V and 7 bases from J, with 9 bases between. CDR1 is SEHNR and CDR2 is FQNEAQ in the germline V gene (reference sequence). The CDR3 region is CASSLRRNEQFF. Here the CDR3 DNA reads TGTGCCAGCAGCCTTAGGAGGAATGAGCAGTTCTTC.